The clone carrying this TCR beta chain was counted only a few times. Its antigen is undetermined. The CDR3 spans 14 residues. Germline CDR1 is SGHDN and CDR2 is FVKESK. The V gene lost 2 bases and the J gene lost 2 bases, with 9 bases spanning the gap. This entry belongs to a study of beta chain features in type 1 diabetes. Study results and limitations: Lower insertion and higher deletion counts appeared at VDJ junctions in type 1 diabetes patients. All four CD4+ subsets of Type 1 diabetes patients contained TCRB CDR3s that were moderately but significantly shorter.

Investigators reverse transcribed all isolated RNA, so they sequenced expressed TCRB transcripts. Here immunoSEQ multiplex PCR was the method, and the copy in TCRdb shows in-frame clones only, minus some. The profile shows a few hundred thousand clones, 16% of them singletons. Averaging about 0.12 L, one heparinised blood draw came from each individual donor. Cells sorted by CD45RO/CCR7/CD25/CD127/CD95/CD27 comprised CD4+ naive, central memory, regulatory and stem cell-like memory cells. This sequence joins TRBV14 and TRBJ1-2, with TRBD1 as a possible D gene (5 bases). The sample consisted of naive CD4+ T cells from blood. This TCR derives from a man aged 30 to 45 with type 1 diabetes. DNA for the CDR3: TGTGCCAGCAGCCAACCCGGGACCAACTATGGCTACACCTTC. Protein product: CASSQPGTNYGYTF.